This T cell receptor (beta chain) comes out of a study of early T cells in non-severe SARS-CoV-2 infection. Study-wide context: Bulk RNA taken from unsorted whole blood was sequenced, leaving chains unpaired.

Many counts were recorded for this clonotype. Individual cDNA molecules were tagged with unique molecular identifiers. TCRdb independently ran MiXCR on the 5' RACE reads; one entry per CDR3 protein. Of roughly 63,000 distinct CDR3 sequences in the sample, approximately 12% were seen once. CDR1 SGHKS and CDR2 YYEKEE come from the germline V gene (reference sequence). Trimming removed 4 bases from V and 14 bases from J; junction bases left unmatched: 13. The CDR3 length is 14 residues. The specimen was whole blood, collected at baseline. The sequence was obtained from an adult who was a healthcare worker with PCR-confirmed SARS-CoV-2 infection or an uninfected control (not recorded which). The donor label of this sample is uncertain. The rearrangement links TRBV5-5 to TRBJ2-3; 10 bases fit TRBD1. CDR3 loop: CASSNRPGQGNSYF. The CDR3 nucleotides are TGTGCCAGCAGCAATAGACCGGGACAGGGGAATTCGTATTTT.